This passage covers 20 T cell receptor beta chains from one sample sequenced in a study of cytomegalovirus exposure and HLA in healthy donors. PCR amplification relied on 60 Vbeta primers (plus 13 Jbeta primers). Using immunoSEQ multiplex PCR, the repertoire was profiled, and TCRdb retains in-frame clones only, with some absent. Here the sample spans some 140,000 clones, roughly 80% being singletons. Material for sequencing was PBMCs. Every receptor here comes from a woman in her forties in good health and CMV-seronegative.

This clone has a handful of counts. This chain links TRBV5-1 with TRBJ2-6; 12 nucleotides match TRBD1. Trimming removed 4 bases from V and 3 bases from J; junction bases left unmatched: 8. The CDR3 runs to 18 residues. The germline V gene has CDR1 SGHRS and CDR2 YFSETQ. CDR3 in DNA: TGCGCCAGCAGCCAGTTGGGACAGGGGGCTGGTGGGGCCAACGTCCTGACTTTC. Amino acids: CASSQLGQGAGGANVLTF.

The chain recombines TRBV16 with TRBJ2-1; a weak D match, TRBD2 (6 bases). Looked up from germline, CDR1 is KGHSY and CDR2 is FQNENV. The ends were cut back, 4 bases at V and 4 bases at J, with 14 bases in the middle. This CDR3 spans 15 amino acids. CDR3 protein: CASSPFMGLYNEQFF. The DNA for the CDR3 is TGTGCCAGCAGCCCCTTCATGGGACTTTACAATGAGCAGTTCTTC.

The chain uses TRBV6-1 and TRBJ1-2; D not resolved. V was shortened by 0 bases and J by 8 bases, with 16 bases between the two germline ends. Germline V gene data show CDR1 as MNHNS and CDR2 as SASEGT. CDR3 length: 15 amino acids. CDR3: CASSEAGRAGLGYTF. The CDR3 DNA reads TGTGCCAGCAGTGAAGCAGGGAGGGCGGGTCTCGGCTACACCTTC.

The CDR3 DNA reads as TGTGCCAGCACGCCAGGGGGTCGGGGCACTGAAGCTTTCTTT. Protein: CASTPGGRGTEAFF. This chain joins TRBV6-5 and TRBJ1-1; 7 nucleotides match TRBD1. This CDR3 is built from 14 residues. V lost 7 bases, J lost 4 bases, and 9 bases stayed unmatched. From germline, CDR1 is MNHEY and CDR2 SVGAGI.

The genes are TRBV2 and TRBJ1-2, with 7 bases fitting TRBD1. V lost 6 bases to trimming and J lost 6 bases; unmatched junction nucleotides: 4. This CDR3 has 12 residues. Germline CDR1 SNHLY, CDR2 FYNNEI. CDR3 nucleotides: TGTGCCAGCAGAGTAGGGGGCGATGGCTACACCTTC. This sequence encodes CASRVGGDGYTF.

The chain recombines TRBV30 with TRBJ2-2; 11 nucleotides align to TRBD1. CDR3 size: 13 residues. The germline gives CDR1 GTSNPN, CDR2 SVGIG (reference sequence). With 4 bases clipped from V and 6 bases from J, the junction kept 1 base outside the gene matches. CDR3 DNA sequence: TGTGCCTGGACGGGACAGGGGGCCGGGGAGCTGTTTTTT. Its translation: CAWTGQGAGELFF.

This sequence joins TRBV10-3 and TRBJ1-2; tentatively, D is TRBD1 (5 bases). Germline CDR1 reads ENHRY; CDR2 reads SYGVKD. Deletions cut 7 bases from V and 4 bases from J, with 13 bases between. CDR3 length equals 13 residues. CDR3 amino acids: CAITRTGPYGYTF. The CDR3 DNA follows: TGTGCCATCACCAGAACAGGACCCTATGGCTACACCTTC.

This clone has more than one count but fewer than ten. The chain's CDR3 is CASSSSGGRTDTQYF. CDR3 bases: TGCGCCAGCAGCTCTAGCGGGGGGCGCACAGATACGCAGTATTTT. The chain recombines TRBV5-1 with TRBJ2-3, with TRBD2 matching 11 bases. V was pared by 3 bases and J by 1 base, with 1 base of the junction left unmatched. Germline CDR1 SGHRS, CDR2 YFSETQ. The CDR3 has 15 residues.

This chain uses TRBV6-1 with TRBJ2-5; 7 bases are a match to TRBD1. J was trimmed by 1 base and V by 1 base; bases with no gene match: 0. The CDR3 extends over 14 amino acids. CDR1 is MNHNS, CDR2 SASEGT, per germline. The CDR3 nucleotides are TGTGCCAGCAGTGAAGGGACAGGCCAAGAGACCCAGTACTTC. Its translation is CASSEGTGQETQYF.

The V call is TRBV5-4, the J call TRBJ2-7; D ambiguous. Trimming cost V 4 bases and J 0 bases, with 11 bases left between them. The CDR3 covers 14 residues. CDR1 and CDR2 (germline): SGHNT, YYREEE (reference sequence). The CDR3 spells CASSMDLGSYEQYF. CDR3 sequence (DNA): TGTGCCAGCAGCATGGATCTAGGCTCCTACGAGCAGTACTTC.

The CDR3 here is CASVQGAAYEQYF. The CDR3, as DNA: TGTGCCAGCGTCCAGGGGGCGGCCTACGAGCAGTACTTC. The rearrangement uses TRBV2 and TRBJ2-7; 8 nucleotides match TRBD1. The germline V gene encodes CDR1 SNHLY and CDR2 FYNNEI. This CDR3 is built from 13 residues. J was trimmed by 2 bases and V by 8 bases; bases with no gene match: 5.

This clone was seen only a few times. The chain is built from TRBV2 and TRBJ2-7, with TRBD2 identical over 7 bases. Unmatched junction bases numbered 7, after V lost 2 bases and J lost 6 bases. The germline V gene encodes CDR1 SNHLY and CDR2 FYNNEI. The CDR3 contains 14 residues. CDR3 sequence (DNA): TGTGCCAGCAGTGAATGGGCGGGAGCAGGCGAGCAGTACTTC. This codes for CASSEWAGAGEQYF.

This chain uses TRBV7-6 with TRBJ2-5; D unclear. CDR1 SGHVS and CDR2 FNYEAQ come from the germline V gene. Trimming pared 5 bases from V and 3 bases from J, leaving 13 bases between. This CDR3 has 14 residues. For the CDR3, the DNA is TGTGCCAGCAGCCTAAATGTCGGTAAAGAGACCCAGTACTTC. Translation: CASSLNVGKETQYF.

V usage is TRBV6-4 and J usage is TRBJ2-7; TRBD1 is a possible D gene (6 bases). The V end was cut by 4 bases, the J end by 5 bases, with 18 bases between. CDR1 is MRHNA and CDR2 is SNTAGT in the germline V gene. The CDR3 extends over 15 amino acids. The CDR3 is CASSGGSTGANEQYF. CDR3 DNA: TGTGCCAGCAGTGGTGGGTCGACAGGAGCCAACGAGCAGTACTTC.

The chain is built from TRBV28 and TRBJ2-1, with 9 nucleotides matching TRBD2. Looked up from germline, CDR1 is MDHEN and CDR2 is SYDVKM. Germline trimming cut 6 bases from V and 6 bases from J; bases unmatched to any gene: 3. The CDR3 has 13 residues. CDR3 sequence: CASSLAGFNEQFF. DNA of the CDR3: TGTGCCAGCAGCCTAGCGGGGTTCAATGAGCAGTTCTTC.

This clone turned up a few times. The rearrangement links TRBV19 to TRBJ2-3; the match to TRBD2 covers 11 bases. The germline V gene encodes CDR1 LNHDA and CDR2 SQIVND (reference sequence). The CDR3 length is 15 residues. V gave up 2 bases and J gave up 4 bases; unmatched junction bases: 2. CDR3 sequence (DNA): TGTGCCAGTAGTATAACTAGCGGGGGCTCAGATACGCAGTATTTT. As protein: CASSITSGGSDTQYF.

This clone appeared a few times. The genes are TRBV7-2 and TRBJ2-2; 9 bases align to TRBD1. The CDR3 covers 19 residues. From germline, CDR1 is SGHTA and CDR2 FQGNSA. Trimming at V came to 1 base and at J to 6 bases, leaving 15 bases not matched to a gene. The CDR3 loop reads CASSLESRRDRVIPGELFF. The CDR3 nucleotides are TGTGCCAGCAGCTTAGAGTCGCGCCGGGACAGGGTAATCCCCGGGGAGCTGTTTTTT.

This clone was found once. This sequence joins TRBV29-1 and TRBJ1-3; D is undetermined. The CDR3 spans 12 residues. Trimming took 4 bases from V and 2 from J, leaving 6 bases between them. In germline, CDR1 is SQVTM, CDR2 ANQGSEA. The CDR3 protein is CSVGETGNTIYF. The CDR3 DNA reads TGCAGCGTTGGGGAGACTGGAAACACCATATATTTT. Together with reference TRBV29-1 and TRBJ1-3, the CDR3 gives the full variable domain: SAVISQKPSRDICQRGTSLTIQCQVDSQVTMMFWYRQQPGQSLTLIATANQGSEATYESGFVIDKFPISRPNLTFSTLTVSNMSPEDSSIYLCSVGETGNTIYFGEGSWLTVV.

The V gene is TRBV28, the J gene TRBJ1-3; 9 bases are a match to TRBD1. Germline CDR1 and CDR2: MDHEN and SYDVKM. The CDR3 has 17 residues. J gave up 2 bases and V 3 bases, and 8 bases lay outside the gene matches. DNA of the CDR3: TGTGCCAGCAGTTTGGGACAGGGTTTGAGGACTGGAAACACCATATATTTT. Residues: CASSLGQGLRTGNTIYF.

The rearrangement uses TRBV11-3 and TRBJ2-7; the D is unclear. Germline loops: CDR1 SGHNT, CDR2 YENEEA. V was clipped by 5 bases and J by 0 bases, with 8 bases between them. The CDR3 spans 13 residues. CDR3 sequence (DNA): TGTGCCAGCAGCCCTAGACTCTCCTACGAGCAGTACTTC. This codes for CASSPRLSYEQYF.